This note documents a single T cell receptor beta chain sequence. What it binds is unknown. One end of the junction fails to match germline, which may point to a read error. This entry is derived from a study of naive and memory T cell subsets. The CDR3 extends over 14 amino acids. Germline CDR1 is ENHRY and CDR2 is SYGVKD. The library had UMIs added by 3' ligation of an oligonucleotide to TCR cDNA. Cells were not sorted; total RNA input targeted about 1 to 1000 ng. Amplification of ligated cDNA took four PCR rounds with SP2 and nested alpha and beta constant primers. For blood and skin samples, reverse transcription used TCR alpha and beta constant primers. TCRdb reprocessed the 5' RACE reads with MiXCR, giving one entry per CDR3 protein. The sample has 57,000 or so distinct CDR3 sequences, around 7.7% seen once. Whole-study results and caveats: This RNA-based method may be sensitive to activation-related transcript changes.

The chain combines TRBV10-3 with TRBJ2-7; a possible D gene is TRBD1 (6 bases). The sequence was collected from a male donor in good health. CDR3 nucleotides: TGTGCCATCAGTGAGGGGGGCGGCTCCCACGAGCAGTACTTC. Its protein is CAISEGGGSHEQYF.